This paragraph reports one T cell receptor (beta chain). No antigen is known for it. The data were obtained in a study of tissue T cells after allogeneic stem cell transplantation. Study observations and caveats: In patients and mice, blood and spleen missed much of tissue repertoire.

Profiled with immunoSEQ multiplex PCR; TCRdb holds only in-frame clones, not every one. The sample gives about 26,000 clones, around 90% of which show up once; 1.5% to 2.5% is in the top ten. Germline lookup yields CDR1 LGHDT and CDR2 YNNKEL (reference sequence). The CDR3 is made up of 14 amino acids. Trimming left V 4 bases short and J 5 bases short, with 14 bases between. The specimen comprised blood, sampled before transplantation. This TCR was sampled from a male donor at least 60 years old who later had graft-versus-host disease after an allogeneic stem cell transplant. The V and J genes are TRBV3-1 (or the pseudogene TRBV3-2) and TRBJ2-5; D not certain. This CDR3 reads CASSPTGLRETQYF. Written as DNA, the CDR3 is TGTGCCAGCAGCCCGACCGGCCTCCGGGAGACCCAGTACTTC.